This T cell receptor (beta chain) was retrieved from a study of tumor-infiltrating lymphocytes in primary liver carcinoma. The authors made TCR beta cDNA from around 500 ng total RNA with a constant-region primer. Construction of TCR beta libraries relied on three successive nested multiplex PCR rounds employing slightly modified ARM-PCR. TRBV1-TRBV30 forward primers paired with a C-beta reverse primer drove the first two PCR rounds, about 10 cycles each. TCRdb analysed the multiplex PCR reads with MiXCR anew, one entry per CDR3 protein. The table records 70,000 to 85,000 distinct CDR3 sequences, 71% of them present only once. In its sample, this clonotype was seen once. Germline CDR1 reads MNHEY; CDR2 reads SVGAGI. Deletions cut 10 bases from V and 2 bases from J, with 18 bases between. The CDR3 totals 14 residues. Co-extracting RNA and DNA was done with about 17-31 mg of unsorted bulk tissue as input.

Material: liver tumor tissue from sampling region 4. Noted subset: tumor region T4, right-lateral pole. This TCR was recovered from a woman aged 55-69 years with primary liver carcinoma and hepatitis B virus infection. V gene TRBV6-5 combines with J gene TRBJ2-7; D possibly corresponds to TRBD1 (5 bases). CDR3 DNA sequence: TGTGCCAAGAGTTATGGGCAGGGCACCTACGAGCAGTACTTC. It is translated as CAKSYGQGTYEQYF.